These 20 T cell receptor beta chains were all obtained from the same sample, sequenced in a study of cytomegalovirus exposure and HLA in healthy donors. PCR primers comprised 60 Vbeta and 13 Jbeta primers. Data came from immunoSEQ multiplex PCR; TCRdb stores just in-frame clones and leaves some out. The sample carries 130,000 to 150,000 clones, around 72% recorded once. The sample consisted of PBMCs. The receptors originated from a human donor in good health.

The CDR3: CASSAGDLGELFF. In DNA form, the CDR3 reads TGTGCCAGCAGCGCGGGGGACCTCGGGGAGCTGTTTTTT. V gene TRBV9 combines with J gene TRBJ2-2, with D tentatively TRBD2 (6 bases). The CDR3 is made up of 13 amino acids. V lost 3 bases and J 7 bases, leaving 10 bases between the germline ends. Germline assignment: CDR1 SGDLS and CDR2 YYNGEE.

CDR3 sequence: CASSFANTNGQGGGYTF. The DNA of the CDR3 is TGTGCCAGCAGCTTCGCCAACACGAATGGACAGGGGGGAGGCTACACCTTC. This chain joins TRBV11-2 and TRBJ1-2; 10 nucleotides match TRBD1. The CDR3 extends over 17 amino acids. The ends lost 3 bases at V and 8 bases at J; junction bases unmatched: 15. Germline V gene sequence: CDR1 SGHAT, CDR2 FQNNGV.

The V gene is TRBV7-8, the J gene TRBJ2-5; no clear D gene. The CDR3 consists of 15 residues. The V and J ends lost 2 bases and 3 bases respectively, with 13 bases between them. Per the germline V gene, CDR1 is SGHVS and CDR2 is FQNEAQ. CDR3 coding DNA: TGTGCCAGCAGCTTATGGTCCCCGCAGAAAGAGACCCAGTACTTC. Amino acids: CASSLWSPQKETQYF.

This chain connects TRBV2 to TRBJ1-4; no firm D call. The CDR3 contains 14 residues. Per germline, CDR1 SNHLY and CDR2 FYNNEI. Trimming shortened V by 1 base and J by 7 bases, and 10 bases separated the two germline ends. The DNA for the CDR3 is TGTGCCAGCAGTGAAGAAGCCCTTTTTGAAAAACTGTTTTTT. Translating gives CASSEEALFEKLFF.

The chain recombines TRBV30 with TRBJ1-6; D not certain. V shed 0 bases and J shed 2 bases, with 8 bases lying between them. Germline V lookup: CDR1 GTSNPN, CDR2 SVGIG (reference sequence). This CDR3 comprises 15 residues. This CDR3 is CAWSVQEAYNSPLHF. The CDR3 bases are TGTGCCTGGAGTGTTCAGGAGGCCTATAATTCACCCCTCCACTTT.

This rearrangement joins TRBV5-4 to TRBJ1-3; D unresolved. In germline, CDR1 is SGHNT, CDR2 YYREEE (reference sequence). V lost 0 bases to trimming and J lost 8 bases, with 9 bases between them. The CDR3 extends over 13 amino acids. CDR3 DNA sequence: TGTGCCAGCAGCTTGGACACCGCAGACACCATATATTTT. Amino acids: CASSLDTADTIYF.

This chain links TRBV5-6 with TRBJ2-7; D might be TRBD2 (5 bases). The V and J ends lost 4 bases and 1 base respectively, with 12 bases between them. Germline CDR1 is SGHDT and CDR2 is YYEEEE. The CDR3 has 14 amino acids. CDR3 loop: CASSIGRTSYEQYF. The CDR3 nucleotides read TGTGCCAGCAGCATCGGACGGACTTCCTACGAGCAGTACTTC.

The chain is built from TRBV10-3 and TRBJ2-2, with TRBD2 matching over 8 bases. The CDR3 has 15 amino acids. V was clipped by 7 bases and J by 4 bases; unmatched bases: 8. The germline gives CDR1 ENHRY, CDR2 SYGVKD. The CDR3 reads CAIKPGGEGTGELFF. CDR3 bases: TGTGCCATCAAGCCCGGGGGGGAGGGCACCGGGGAGCTGTTTTTT.

V usage is TRBV4-1 and J usage is TRBJ1-2, with D unclear. The CDR3 has 15 residues. Germline lookup yields CDR1 MGHRA and CDR2 YSYEKL. Between the trimmed V and J ends, which lost 0 bases and 12 bases, there was a span of 20 bases. CDR3 residues: CASSQEGAGRSEDTF. CDR3 nucleotide sequence: TGCGCCAGCAGCCAAGAGGGTGCGGGTCGTAGTGAGGACACCTTC.

V is TRBV10-2 and J is TRBJ2-1; a weak D match, TRBD2 (6 bases). Looked up from germline, CDR1 is WSHSY and CDR2 is SAAADI. CDR3 length: 15 residues. The germline V and J ends were trimmed by 5 bases and 6 bases, with 17 bases remaining between them. CDR3: CASSSTRQSTNEQFF. For the CDR3, the DNA is TGCGCCAGCAGTTCGACTAGACAAAGCACCAATGAGCAGTTCTTC.

In its sample, this clone is medium-sized. The chain is built from TRBV7-9 and TRBJ1-3, with D perhaps matching TRBD1 (6 bases). This CDR3 has 12 amino acids. The germline V gene has CDR1 SEHNR and CDR2 FQNEAQ (reference sequence). V was trimmed by 1 base and J by 12 bases, leaving 10 bases between them. The CDR3 sequence is CASSLDRANIYF. CDR3 nucleotide sequence: TGTGCCAGCAGCTTAGACAGGGCTAACATATATTTT.

The CDR3 spells CASSVTGLYGYTF. CDR3 nucleotides: TGTGCCAGCAGCGTAACAGGGCTCTATGGCTACACCTTC. V and J are TRBV9 and TRBJ1-2; D is possibly TRBD1 (6 bases). CDR1 is SGDLS, CDR2 YYNGEE, per germline. Trimming cost V 1 base and J 4 bases, with 8 bases left between them. CDR3 length: 13 amino acids.

This chain links TRBV2 with TRBJ2-3; TRBD2 aligns across 9 bases. V lost 4 bases and J lost 5; bases outside the gene matches: 1. The CDR3 has 13 amino acids. Germline-derived CDR1 and CDR2 are SNHLY and FYNNEI. For the CDR3, the DNA is TGTGCCAGCAGTGGACTAGCGGAAGATACGCAGTATTTT. This sequence encodes CASSGLAEDTQYF.

V is TRBV5-1 and J is TRBJ2-1; TRBD2 matches 9 bases. The CDR3 sequence is 16 residues long. Germline CDR1 and CDR2: SGHRS and YFSETQ. With V trimmed by 5 bases and J by 3 bases, 9 bases remained unmatched. The CDR3 nucleotides read TGCGCCAGCAGGGCAGCGGGAGGATTAGACTACAATGAGCAGTTCTTC. This translates into CASRAAGGLDYNEQFF.

The chain couples TRBV6-5 to TRBJ1-3; 9 bases are a match to TRBD1. This CDR3 has 15 amino acids. Trimming cost V 5 bases and J 3 bases; bases outside gene matches: 5. Germline lookup yields CDR1 MNHEY and CDR2 SVGAGI. DNA for the CDR3: TGTGCCAGCAGTCGGGACAGGGTATTTGGAAACACCATATATTTT. Its protein product is CASSRDRVFGNTIYF.

The chain joins TRBV9 to TRBJ2-1, with TRBD1 matching over 11 bases. V lost 4 bases to trimming and J lost 9 bases; unmatched junction nucleotides: 9. Germline V CDR1 and CDR2: SGDLS, YYNGEE. The CDR3 runs 15 residues. The DNA for the CDR3 is TGTGCCAGCAGCCAACGCCCGGGACAGGGGGGTGAGCAGTTCTTC. This codes for CASSQRPGQGGEQFF.

The V and J genes are TRBV5-6 and TRBJ1-3, with TRBD1 identical over 8 bases. V shed 2 bases, J shed 9 bases, and the junction held 7 bases outside the gene matches. This CDR3 has 14 residues. Germline V gives CDR1 SGHDT, CDR2 YYEEEE. The CDR3 here is CASSLGQGISTIYF. Written as DNA, the CDR3 is TGTGCCAGCAGCTTAGGACAGGGTATTAGCACCATATATTTT.

The chain uses TRBV27 and TRBJ2-7; TRBD1 matches at 11 bases. V shed 6 bases and J 4 bases; nucleotides not matched to a gene: 2. Germline assignment: CDR1 MNHEY and CDR2 SMNVEV (reference sequence). This CDR3 region has 13 residues. In DNA, the CDR3 is TGTGCCAGCAGCGGACAGGGGGCTTACGAGCAGTACTTC. This translates into CASSGQGAYEQYF.

This clone appeared a few times. Other DNA sequences in the sample encode the same CDR3. This chain links TRBV5-4 with TRBJ2-5; D is unresolved. Per germline, CDR1 SGHNT and CDR2 YYREEE (reference sequence). V was cut by 3 bases and J by 2 bases, with 2 bases left in between. This CDR3 has 11 amino acids. CDR3 nucleotides: TGTGCCAGCAGCTCTCAAGAGACCCAGTACTTC. It translates to CASSSQETQYF.

The chain carries TRBV28 and TRBJ1-1; TRBD1 agrees at 7 bases. The junction had 12 bases not matched to a gene; V was cut back by 5 bases and J by 12 bases. Germline assignment: CDR1 MDHEN and CDR2 SYDVKM. The CDR3 spans 13 residues. The CDR3 DNA is TGTGCCAGCAGTGCCATGGGACAGTTCGGGACTTTCTTT. Protein product: CASSAMGQFGTFF.